Sequencing of this T cell receptor (beta chain) was carried out in a study of OX40 agonist ivuxolimab in advanced cancers. Across the study: Patients took ivuxolimab, an agonistic anti-OX40 (CD134) antibody.

V was clipped by 2 bases and J by 1 base; unmatched bases: 2. This CDR3 has 14 amino acids. Germline V CDR1 and CDR2: SGHRS, YFSETQ. The repertoire was sequenced with immunoSEQ multiplex PCR; TCRdb's copy has only in-frame clones and lacks some. The sample carries some 70,000 clones, under 90% recorded once. The receptor comes from an adult with an advanced solid tumor such as melanoma, head and neck, liver or kidney cancer. The rearrangement joins TRBV5-1 to TRBJ1-1; 7 bases map to TRBD1. The sequencing used CD4+ or CD8+ T cells sorted from blood, collected in a trial of the OX40 agonist ivuxolimab. The CDR3 bases are TGCGCCAGCAGCTTCAGGGGGGCGAACACTGAAGCTTTCTTT. Translated, it gives CASSFRGANTEAFF.